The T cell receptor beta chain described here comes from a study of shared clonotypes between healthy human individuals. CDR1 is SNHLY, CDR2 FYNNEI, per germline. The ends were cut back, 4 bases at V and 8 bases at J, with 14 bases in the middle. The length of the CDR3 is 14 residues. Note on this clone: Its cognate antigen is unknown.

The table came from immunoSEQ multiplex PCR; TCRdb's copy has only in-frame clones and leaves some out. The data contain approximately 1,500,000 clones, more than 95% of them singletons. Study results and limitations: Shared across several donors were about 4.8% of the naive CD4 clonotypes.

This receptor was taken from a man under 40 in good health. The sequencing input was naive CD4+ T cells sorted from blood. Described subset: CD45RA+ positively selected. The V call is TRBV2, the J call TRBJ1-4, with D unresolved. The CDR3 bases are TGTGCCAGCAGTGCTGAAACGACGGGGGAAAAACTGTTTTTT. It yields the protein CASSAETTGEKLFF. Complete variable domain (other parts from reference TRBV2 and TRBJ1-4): EPEVTQTPSHQVTQMGQEVILRCVPISNHLYFYWYRQILGQKVEFLVSFYNNEISEKSEIFDDQFSVERPDGSNFTLKIRSTKLEDSAMYFCASSAETTGEKLFFGSGTQLSVL.